This is a list of T cell receptor beta chains from one sample in a study of metastatic and nonmetastatic thyroid tumors. TCRdb recomputed clones from the PCR reads via MiXCR. The sample holds 24,000 or so clones, 10% to 15% seen once. Source material: blood. Receptor source: a female donor with papillary thyroid cancer or a benign thyroid nodule (not recorded which). Some clones in this sample may be carry-over from other donors' samples. Each CDR3 is given with its conserved first and last residue. A D gene is named only where the DNA matches it firmly. Only part of the rows carry a size: once, few, many, or a class if the clone is expanded.

j_call d_call clone_size v_call cdr3_aa cdr3_nt
TRBJ2-5 NA many TRBV20-1 CSAYPGPQETQYF TGCAGTGCTTACCCGGGACCGCAAGAGACCCAGTACTTC
TRBJ2-1 TRBD2 NA TRBV20-1 CSATRLAEAIDEQFF TGCAGTGCTACCCGACTAGCAGAAGCAATTGATGAGCAGTTCTTC
TRBJ1-2 TRBD1 few TRBV6-2/TRBV6-3 CASIPTGPLLYTF TGTGCCAGCATCCCGACAGGGCCCCTCCTCTACACCTTC
TRBJ1-5 NA many TRBV10-3 CAISEGTASQPQHF TGTGCCATCAGTGAAGGGACTGCCAGCCAGCCCCAGCATTTT
TRBJ1-6 NA many TRBV6-1 CASRVNDSPLHF TGTGCCAGCAGGGTCAATGATTCACCCCTCCACTTT
TRBJ2-3 TRBD2 many TRBV4-2 CASSHSGGAGDTQYF TGTGCCAGCAGCCACTCCGGGGGGGCGGGAGATACGCAGTATTTT
TRBJ1-6 NA medium-sized TRBV6-1 CASSEKRGLAYNSPLHF TGTGCCAGCAGTGAAAAGCGGGGACTGGCCTATAATTCACCCCTCCACTTT
TRBJ2-7 TRBD1 many TRBV7-9 CASSLDGTGSHEQYF TGTGCCAGCAGCTTAGACGGGACAGGATCCCACGAGCAGTACTTC
TRBJ2-5 NA once TRBV20-1 CSARDGGVGAVEIRYF TGCAGTGCTAGAGACGGGGGTGTGGGAGCGGTTGAGATCCGGTACTTC
TRBJ1-2 NA many TRBV24-1 CATSEGAGYTF TGTGCCACCAGTGAGGGGGCTGGCTACACCTTC
TRBJ2-7 NA many TRBV20-1 CSASIVVNYEQYF TGCAGTGCTAGTATAGTAGTCAACTACGAGCAGTACTTC
TRBJ1-2 NA many TRBV28 CASSHNYGYTF TGTGCCAGCAGTCACAACTATGGTTACACCTTC
TRBJ2-7 TRBD2 many TRBV5-1 CASSFDGGPGGREQYF TGCGCCAGCAGCTTTGACGGGGGTCCGGGGGGTCGAGAGCAGTACTTC
TRBJ2-1 TRBD2 many TRBV20-1 CSASDLADNEQFF TGCAGTGCTAGTGACCTAGCGGACAATGAGCAGTTCTTC
TRBJ2-2 NA many TRBV11-1 CASSQPGTANTGELFF TGTGCCAGCAGCCAGCCCGGGACGGCTAACACCGGGGAGCTGTTTTTT
TRBJ1-6 NA few TRBV6-1 CASIVAGNSPLHF TGTGCCAGCATAGTGGCGGGGAATTCACCCCTCCACTTT
TRBJ1-5 NA many TRBV11-2 CASSPYSNQPQHF TGTGCCAGCAGCCCTTATAGCAATCAGCCCCAGCATTTT
TRBJ2-1 NA many TRBV12-3/TRBV12-4 CASSLAGFDQFF TGTGCCAGCAGTTTAGCAGGGTTCGATCAGTTCTTC
TRBJ2-5 NA NA TRBV12-3/TRBV12-4 CASTIADQETQYF TGTGCCAGCACCATAGCGGATCAAGAGACCCAGTACTTC
TRBJ2-3 TRBD2 NA TRBV7-6 CASSSPYSLAVGTDTQYF TGTGCCAGCAGCTCCCCATACTCCCTAGCGGTAGGTACAGATACGCAGTATTTT
TRBJ2-1 TRBD2 medium-sized TRBV6-1 CASIPTSGRYNEQFF TGTGCCAGCATACCGACTAGCGGGAGATACAATGAGCAGTTCTTC
TRBJ1-6 NA many TRBV12-3/TRBV12-4 CASSLRTGPSPLHF TGTGCCAGCAGTTTGCGTACAGGGCCTTCACCCCTCCACTTT
TRBJ2-7 NA many TRBV20-1 CSASAPTATYEQYF TGCAGTGCTAGTGCCCCGACAGCAACCTACGAGCAGTACTTC
TRBJ2-5 NA few TRBV27 CASSYLEEGRETQYF TGTGCCAGCAGCTACCTAGAGGAAGGGCGGGAGACCCAGTACTTC
TRBJ2-7 NA medium-sized TRBV2 CASRETGTNYEQYF TGTGCCAGCAGGGAAACCGGGACGAACTACGAGCAGTACTTC
TRBJ2-7 TRBD1 NA TRBV20-1 CSARGQGAVEQYF TGCAGTGCTAGAGGACAGGGGGCTGTCGAGCAGTACTTC
TRBJ2-3 TRBD2 medium-sized TRBV12-3/TRBV12-4 CASSLSGGGADTQYF TGTGCCAGCAGTTTAAGCGGCGGGGGGGCAGATACGCAGTATTTT
TRBJ2-6 NA many TRBV7-2 CASSLTLILGANVLTF TGTGCCAGCAGCTTAACCCTGATCCTCGGGGCCAACGTCCTGACTTTC
TRBJ2-7 NA many TRBV19 CARRGFHEQYF TGTGCCAGGAGGGGTTTCCACGAGCAGTACTTC
TRBJ2-6 NA many TRBV7-2 CASTKSSGANVLTF TGTGCCAGCACAAAAAGTTCTGGGGCCAACGTCCTGACTTTC
TRBJ1-6 TRBD1 medium-sized TRBV5-1 CASSLPRGQGLSSPLHF TGCGCCAGCAGCTTGCCGAGGGGACAGGGTTTGAGTTCACCCCTCCACTTT
TRBJ2-3 NA many TRBV30 CAWSGIALSTDTQYF TGTGCCTGGAGTGGGATAGCCCTTAGCACAGATACGCAGTATTTT
TRBJ2-7 TRBD2 NA TRBV7-8 CASSFTGTSGSSAYEQYF TGTGCCAGCAGCTTTACCGGGACTAGCGGGAGCTCCGCCTACGAGCAGTACTTC
TRBJ2-3 TRBD1 many TRBV29-1 CSVMDRGRTDTQYF TGCAGCGTGATGGACAGGGGTAGAACAGATACGCAGTATTTT
TRBJ2-7 TRBD1 many TRBV3-1 CASSPHRGKWYEQYF TGTGCCAGCAGCCCACACAGGGGGAAGTGGTACGAGCAGTACTTC
TRBJ2-5 TRBD2 many TRBV19 CASSGKGLAGHQETQYF TGTGCCAGTAGTGGGAAGGGACTAGCGGGACACCAAGAGACCCAGTACTTC
TRBJ2-1 NA many TRBV5-6 CASRTSVYNEQFF TGTGCCAGCAGGACTAGTGTCTACAATGAGCAGTTCTTC
TRBJ2-1 NA many TRBV29-1 CSLKTGIYNEQFF TGCAGCTTGAAAACAGGTATCTACAATGAGCAGTTCTTC
TRBJ2-2 NA many TRBV11-3 CASSVYPNTGELFF TGTGCCAGCAGCGTGTACCCGAACACCGGGGAGCTGTTTTTT
TRBJ2-5 NA many TRBV29-1 CSVEIGGQETQYF TGCAGCGTTGAAATAGGGGGCCAAGAGACCCAGTACTTC
TRBJ1-1 NA many TRBV3-1 CASSQLEVGKAFF TGTGCCAGCAGCCAACTGGAGGTGGGGAAGGCTTTCTTT
TRBJ2-2 NA many TRBV6-1 CASNQPMAATNTGELFF TGTGCCAGCAACCAACCTATGGCGGCAACGAACACCGGGGAGCTGTTTTTT
TRBJ2-2 NA many TRBV2 CASTAGVNTGELFF TGTGCCAGCACTGCAGGGGTTAACACCGGGGAGCTGTTTTTT
TRBJ1-2 NA many TRBV12-3/TRBV12-4 CASSLLGVFGYTF TGTGCCAGCAGTTTATTGGGGGTCTTTGGCTACACCTTC
TRBJ1-2 NA many TRBV12-5 CASGPNRDIYGYTF TGTGCTAGTGGACCGAACAGGGATATCTATGGCTACACCTTC
TRBJ2-5 NA many TRBV29-1 CSVGRAQETQYF TGCAGCGTCGGACGGGCACAAGAGACCCAGTACTTC
TRBJ1-5 NA few TRBV12-3/TRBV12-4 CASSFSNNQPQHF TGTGCCAGCAGTTTCTCCAATAATCAGCCCCAGCATTTT
TRBJ2-3 TRBD2 many TRBV19 CASKPQREIDTQYF TGTGCCAGTAAGCCCCAGCGGGAGATAGATACGCAGTATTTT
TRBJ2-1 TRBD2 NA TRBV7-4 CASSLVGCGRAYNEQFF TGTGCCAGCAGCTTAGTGGGTTGCGGGAGGGCCTACAATGAGCAGTTCTTC
TRBJ1-2 NA few TRBV6-1 CASSKTWNCGYTF TGTGCCAGCAGTAAGACATGGAACTGTGGCTACACCTTC
TRBJ1-2 NA many TRBV10-3 CAISDRGGGYGYTF TGTGCCATCAGTGACCGGGGAGGCGGCTATGGCTACACCTTC
TRBJ2-1 NA many TRBV3-1 CASSQLQGEQFF TGTGCCAGCAGCCAGCTCCAGGGTGAGCAGTTCTTC
TRBJ2-4 NA many TRBV10-3 CAIQTGNIQYF TGTGCCATACAGACAGGAAACATTCAGTACTTC
TRBJ2-6 NA NA TRBV5-1 CASSRTGGGANVLTF TGCGCCAGCAGTCGTACAGGAGGGGGGGCCAACGTCCTGACTTTC
TRBJ1-5 NA many TRBV6-1 CASSEGNQPQHF TGTGCCAGCAGTGAGGGGAATCAGCCCCAGCATTTT
TRBJ1-6 NA NA TRBV12-3/TRBV12-4 CASSFNYHNSPLHF TGTGCCAGCAGTTTTAACTACCATAATTCACCCCTCCACTTT
TRBJ2-3 TRBD1 many TRBV20-1 CSAVPGTGRADTQYF TGCAGTGCTGTCCCCGGGACAGGAAGGGCAGATACGCAGTATTTT
TRBJ2-5 TRBD2 many TRBV20-1 CSAGTSEETQYF TGCAGTGCTGGGACTAGCGAAGAGACCCAGTACTTC
TRBJ2-3 NA NA TRBV19 CASSKVGLAQQYF TGTGCCAGTAGTAAAGTTGGGCTGGCACAGCAGTACTTT